This T cell receptor beta chain was retrieved from a study of blood T cell repertoires in COVID-19. At the level of the study: Sites in the United States, Italy and Spain provided acute and convalescent COVID-19 samples. The cDNA or gDNA used as material had been derived from T cells, B-cell-depleted T cells, or PBMCs.

Trimming took 6 bases from V and 6 from J, leaving 19 bases between them. CDR3 length equals 15 residues. Germline V gene lookup returns CDR1 SNHLY and CDR2 FYNNEI. Original handling: Amplification from reference gene primers served as the basis for estimated nucleated cell counts. Clones were read by immunoSEQ multiplex PCR, and TCRdb kept only the in-frame ones, dropping some. V and J calls and clone size are copied from that table; D and trimming were computed from the DNA. This table has 450,000 to 600,000 clones, about 90% appearing once. In assigning cohorts, the study relied on participant-reported clinical history.

The TCR sequence derives from a woman aged 18-29 years who had recovered from COVID-19. Sequenced input: PBMCs or T cells enriched from blood (not recorded which). The rearrangement uses TRBV2 and TRBJ2-3, with D possibly TRBD2 on 6 matching bases. The DNA for the CDR3 is TGTGCCAGCAGGCCCGGGACTTCCCCTGGGGATACGCAGTATTTT. Its protein is CASRPGTSPGDTQYF.